This T cell receptor beta chain was identified in a study of cytomegalovirus exposure and HLA in healthy donors. Measured with immunoSEQ multiplex PCR; TCRdb has only the in-frame clones, and not every one. The sample consists of some 56,000 clones, just over 90% of them appearing once. Among the roughly 120 subjects of the validation cohort, separate from the roughly 600-subject first cohort, were the donors. The CDR3 length is 14 residues. Germline CDR1 reads MNHEY; CDR2 reads SMNVEV (reference sequence). Trimming left V 5 bases short and J 5 bases short, with 13 bases between. Input material: PBMCs. This clonotype originated in a man aged 18 to 30 in good health and CMV-seronegative. This chain joins TRBV27 and TRBJ1-5; no reliable D call. CDR3 amino acids: CASSHTLSDQPQHF. CDR3 coding DNA: TGTGCCAGCAGTCATACCTTGAGCGATCAGCCCCAGCATTTT.